This T cell receptor beta chain stems from a study of shared clonotypes between healthy human individuals. The wider study: Contributing individuals were a couple of females and three males aged 18 to 49.

The CDR3 has 12 residues. The V and J ends lost 4 bases and 4 bases respectively, with 7 bases between them. The germline V gene encodes CDR1 KGHSY and CDR2 FQNENV. Only in-frame clones appear in the TCRdb table, and some are missing; sequencing was by immunoSEQ multiplex PCR. The sample includes approximately 740,000 clones, approximately 92% seen only once; the top ten take about 24%. Broader study findings: Sample collection involved blood only; tissue repertoires are likely different.

As concerns this clone: Its antigen is undetermined.

CD45RO-negative, CCR7-selected cells formed the naive CD8 fraction, which excluded terminally differentiated effector memory CD45RA+ cells. The material sequenced was naive CD8+ T cells sorted from blood. The TCR was taken from a man aged 30 to 45 in good health. The chain combines TRBV16 with TRBJ1-2; unclear D gene. CDR3 sequence: CASSPEAYGYTF. In nucleotides, the CDR3 is TGTGCCAGCAGCCCAGAGGCCTATGGCTACACCTTC.